Below, 26 T cell receptor beta chains from the same sample are listed, as sequenced in a study of cytomegalovirus exposure and HLA in healthy donors. Use of 60 Vbeta and 13 Jbeta primers characterized the PCR. Assay used: immunoSEQ multiplex PCR; TCRdb lists only in-frame clones, some missing. This table has 150,000 to 200,000 clones, more than 75% appearing once. The source material was PBMCs. These receptors were taken from a woman aged 18-29 years in good health and CMV-seronegative.

The genes are TRBV11-1 and TRBJ2-7; D ambiguous. The CDR3 spans 15 residues. The ends were cut back, 5 bases at V and 0 bases at J, with 14 bases in the middle. Per the germline V gene, CDR1 is SGHAT and CDR2 is FQDESV (reference sequence). The CDR3 DNA reads TGTGCCAGCAGCCCCAGATCTGCCAGCTCCTACGAGCAGTACTTC. Its translation is CASSPRSASSYEQYF.

This chain uses TRBV15 with TRBJ1-4; D gene uncertain. Germline V CDR1 and CDR2: LNHNV, YYDKDF (reference sequence). This CDR3 contains 14 residues. The V end lost 1 base, the J end lost 7 bases, and 10 bases lay between the germline ends. The CDR3 DNA reads as TGTGCCACCAGCAGAGGTGGCCAGCGTGAAAAACTGTTTTTT. Translated, it gives CATSRGGQREKLFF. Based on the CDR3 plus reference TRBV15 and TRBJ1-4, the full variable domain is DAMVIQNPRYQVTQFGKPVTLSCSQTLNHNVMYWYQQKSSQAPKLLFHYYDKDFNNEADTPDNFQSRRPNTSFCFLDIRSPGLGDTAMYLCATSRGGQREKLFFGSGTQLSVL.

This rearrangement joins TRBV2 to TRBJ1-2; 8 positions agree with TRBD1. The CDR3 extends over 19 amino acids. V lost 0 bases, J lost 2 bases, and 14 bases stayed unmatched. CDR1 SNHLY and CDR2 FYNNEI come from the germline V gene. The CDR3 nucleotides read TGTGCCAGCAGTGAAGCGTACGTCGGGAGACAGGGGAAGAACTATGGCTACACCTTC. Residues: CASSEAYVGRQGKNYGYTF.

Only a few counts were recorded for this clone. The V and J genes are TRBV7-2 and TRBJ2-5, with D tentatively TRBD2 (5 bases). This CDR3 has 14 amino acids. Germline V gene data show CDR1 as SGHTA and CDR2 as FQGNSA. Trimming took 5 bases from V and 2 from J, leaving 12 bases between them. The CDR3 bases are TGTGCCAGCAGCCCTTTCGGGGAGCAAGAGACCCAGTACTTC. Protein sequence: CASSPFGEQETQYF.

The genes are TRBV4-2 and TRBJ2-1; possible D gene TRBD2, 6 bases. The ends were cut back, 0 bases at V and 0 bases at J, with 18 bases in the middle. This CDR3 spans 19 amino acids. Germline assignment: CDR1 LGHNA and CDR2 YNFKEQ. CDR3 sequence reads: CASSQDLYPASDSYNEQFF. The DNA for the CDR3 is TGTGCCAGCAGCCAAGATCTCTATCCCGCTAGCGACTCCTACAATGAGCAGTTCTTC.

The chain links TRBV5-1 to TRBJ1-4, with 9 bases fitting TRBD1. The CDR3 loop spans 16 amino acids. Trimming removed 4 bases from V and 7 bases from J; junction bases left unmatched: 11. Germline-derived CDR1 and CDR2 are SGHRS and YFSETQ. This CDR3 reads CASSAEPQGAGEKLFF. CDR3 in DNA: TGCGCCAGCAGCGCCGAACCACAGGGGGCCGGTGAAAAACTGTTTTTT.

The chain joins TRBV14 to TRBJ1-2; D gene unclear. The CDR3 is 13 amino acids. Trimming removed 6 bases at V and 4 bases at J, with 12 bases between. CDR1 is SGHDN, CDR2 FVKESK, per germline. CDR3 region: CASSETLIYGYTF. CDR3 nucleotide sequence: TGTGCCAGCAGTGAGACACTTATCTATGGCTACACCTTC.

The CDR3 DNA is TGTGCCAGCAGCTTCAGGACAGGGCTGCAAGAGACCCAGTACTTC. Amino acid sequence: CASSFRTGLQETQYF. The rearrangement joins TRBV5-6 to TRBJ2-5; 8 positions agree with TRBD1. The CDR3 is 15 residues long. Germline CDR1 is SGHDT and CDR2 is YYEEEE. The ends lost 2 bases at V and 2 bases at J; junction bases unmatched: 5.

The chain carries TRBV2 and TRBJ2-5, with a possible D match to TRBD1 (6 bases). The end of the DNA is better explained by TRBJ2-7, so the J call may be wrong. This CDR3 contains 13 residues. In germline, CDR1 is SNHLY, CDR2 FYNNEI. CDR3 protein: CASSGAGAGEQYF. The CDR3 DNA sequence: TGTGCCAGCAGTGGGGCAGGGGCGGGCGAGCAGTACTTC.

This chain connects TRBV4-3 to TRBJ2-5; TRBD2 aligns across 9 bases. Germline assignment: CDR1 LGHNA and CDR2 YSLEER. The CDR3 is made up of 15 amino acids. Trimming removed 0 bases from V and 5 bases from J; junction bases left unmatched: 4. CDR3 amino acids: CASSQESGRRETQYF. In DNA form, the CDR3 reads TGCGCCAGCAGCCAAGAAAGCGGGAGGCGGGAGACCCAGTACTTC.

The V gene is TRBV7-2, the J gene TRBJ2-5; D is possibly TRBD2 (5 bases). Trimming removed 3 bases from V and 4 bases from J, with 12 bases in between. CDR3 length: 14 residues. Germline V gene data show CDR1 as SGHTA and CDR2 as FQGNSA. The CDR3 sequence is CASSLGSGPETQYF. The CDR3 DNA sequence: TGTGCCAGCAGCTTGGGCAGCGGCCCAGAGACCCAGTACTTC.

The V call is TRBV6-5, the J call TRBJ1-1, with a tentative D call TRBD1 (5 bases). There are 13 residues in the CDR3. V shed 2 bases and J shed 6 bases, with 10 bases lying between them. Germline CDR1 MNHEY, CDR2 SVGAGI. CDR3 amino acids: CASSYAGGAEAFF. The CDR3 nucleotides are TGTGCCAGCAGTTACGCGGGGGGAGCTGAAGCTTTCTTT.

This clone appeared once. V is TRBV28 and J is TRBJ2-3, with a tentative D call TRBD2 (7 bases). Trimming removed 7 bases at V and 3 bases at J, with 11 bases between. This CDR3 comprises 13 residues. Looked up from germline, CDR1 is MDHEN and CDR2 is SYDVKM. Here the CDR3 reads CASKGGGTDTQYF. Here the CDR3 DNA reads TGTGCCAGCAAGGGGGGGGGAACAGATACGCAGTATTTT.

The V gene is TRBV7-2, the J gene TRBJ2-1; 10 nucleotides agree with TRBD2. This CDR3 has 16 amino acids. CDR1 is SGHTA and CDR2 is FQGNSA in the germline V gene. J was trimmed by 2 bases and V by 4 bases; bases with no gene match: 5. The CDR3 loop is CASSSTGTSAYNEQFF. In nucleotides, the CDR3 is TGTGCCAGCAGCTCTACCGGGACTAGCGCCTACAATGAGCAGTTCTTC.

The chain employs TRBV2 and TRBJ2-3, with 11 bases aligning to TRBD2. This CDR3 comprises 15 residues. Germline CDR1 reads SNHLY; CDR2 reads FYNNEI. The V gene end was trimmed by 3 bases and the J gene end by 2 bases; junction bases not matched to a gene: 1. The CDR3 bases are TGTGCCAGCAGTGAGGGACTAGCGGTCACAGATACGCAGTATTTT. This codes for CASSEGLAVTDTQYF.

The gene calls are TRBV10-1 and TRBJ1-1, with a weak D call TRBD1 (6 bases). The germline gives CDR1 WNHNN, CDR2 SYGVQD (reference sequence). The V gene lost 6 bases and the J gene lost 10 bases, with 15 bases spanning the gap. The length of the CDR3 is 12 residues. This CDR3 reads CASRDSGTRAFF. For the CDR3, the DNA is TGCGCCAGCAGGGACTCCGGGACAAGAGCTTTCTTT.

The rearrangement uses TRBV4-1 and TRBJ2-5; TRBD1 is a possible D gene (7 bases). Germline V gives CDR1 MGHRA, CDR2 YSYEKL. Between the trimmed V and J ends, which lost 1 base and 4 bases, there was a span of 10 bases. The CDR3 length is 14 residues. CDR3 nucleotides: TGCGCCAGCAGCCAAGGGCAGGGGGGAGAGACCCAGTACTTC. Its translation: CASSQGQGGETQYF.

The chain couples TRBV13 to TRBJ2-6; D perhaps matches TRBD1 (6 bases). This CDR3 contains 16 residues. V was shortened by 0 bases and J by 2 bases, with 8 bases between the two germline ends. From germline, CDR1 is PRHDT and CDR2 FYEKMQ (reference sequence). The CDR3 is CASSLGRTAGANVLTF. The DNA of the CDR3 is TGTGCCAGCAGCTTAGGACGGACAGCTGGGGCCAACGTCCTGACTTTC.

The chain is built from TRBV7-9 and TRBJ2-1; tentatively, D is TRBD1 (6 bases). CDR1 is SEHNR and CDR2 is FQNEAQ in the germline V gene (reference sequence). The CDR3 is 17 residues long. V was trimmed by 3 bases and J by 5 bases, leaving 20 bases between them. For the CDR3, the DNA is TGTGCCAGCAGCTTGGGGCAGGGGACCCGATTCAACAATGAGCAGTTCTTC. Protein: CASSLGQGTRFNNEQFF.

The chain joins TRBV6-5 to TRBJ2-2, with 8 bases lining up with TRBD2. The V and J ends lost 6 bases and 4 bases, in that order; junction bases with no gene match: 1. From germline, CDR1 is MNHEY and CDR2 SVGAGI. CDR3 length: 13 residues. The CDR3 is CASRTSGTGELFF. DNA of the CDR3: TGTGCCAGCAGAACTAGCGGCACCGGGGAGCTGTTTTTT.

The genes are TRBV14 and TRBJ2-7; D remains unclear. The V end lost 4 bases, the J end lost 3 bases, and 10 bases lay between the germline ends. The CDR3 runs 13 residues. Germline assignment: CDR1 SGHDN and CDR2 FVKESK. CDR3 region: CASSPELNYEQYF. CDR3 coding DNA: TGTGCCAGCAGCCCCGAGCTGAACTACGAGCAGTACTTC.

In nucleotides, the CDR3 is TGTGCCAGCAGCATACCGGGACAGGACCTGTTTCAAGAGACCCAGTACTTC. Protein sequence: CASSIPGQDLFQETQYF. This chain uses TRBV5-6 with TRBJ2-5, with 8 nucleotides matching TRBD1. CDR3 length: 17 amino acids. Germline-derived CDR1 and CDR2 are SGHDT and YYEEEE. J was trimmed by 2 bases and V by 4 bases; bases with no gene match: 13.

The gene calls are TRBV15 and TRBJ2-1, with 10 bases fitting TRBD2. The CDR3 extends over 15 amino acids. The junction had 6 bases not matched to a gene; V was cut back by 5 bases and J by 5 bases. Germline V gene data show CDR1 as LNHNV and CDR2 as YYDKDF (reference sequence). The CDR3 nucleotides are TGTGCCACCAGCGTACACACTAGCGGGAACAATGAGCAGTTCTTC. Encoded protein: CATSVHTSGNNEQFF.

The J gene is TRBJ1-3, the V gene TRBV2; D unclear. V lost 7 bases and J lost 4, with 11 bases in between. The CDR3 spans 13 residues. Germline V CDR1 and CDR2: SNHLY, FYNNEI. CDR3: CASNFDSGNTIYF. As DNA, the CDR3 is TGTGCCAGCAACTTTGACTCAGGAAACACCATATATTTT.

This clone was detected only once. The V gene is TRBV5-1, the J gene TRBJ2-3, with TRBD2 matching over 11 bases. CDR1 is SGHRS and CDR2 is YFSETQ in the germline V gene. The CDR3 is 17 residues long. The V gene end was trimmed by 5 bases and the J gene end by 3 bases; junction bases not matched to a gene: 11. The CDR3 is CASRLTLAGGATDTQYF. The CDR3 nucleotides are TGCGCCAGCAGACTCACCTTAGCGGGGGGGGCAACAGATACGCAGTATTTT.

The chain uses TRBV19 and TRBJ1-6; 8 positions match TRBD1. Trimming cost V 5 bases and J 5 bases; bases outside gene matches: 2. Germline loops: CDR1 LNHDA, CDR2 SQIVND (reference sequence). The CDR3 extends over 14 amino acids. DNA for the CDR3: TGTGCCAGTAGTTGGACAGGGAATAATTCACCCCTCCACTTT. Amino acid sequence: CASSWTGNNSPLHF.